This T cell receptor beta chain appears in the sequencing data of a study of CD8+CD57+ T cells in acquired aplastic anemia. Both TCR beta VDJ combination and CDR3 sequence profiling were carried out. Genomic DNA was the template for this profiling. TCRdb independently ran MiXCR on the reads; one entry per CDR3 protein. The sample includes some 200,000 distinct CDR3 sequences, just under 50% of them seen just once. Sequenced patients had shown CD8+CD57+ cell expansion by flow cytometry. Per the germline V gene, CDR1 is SGHTA and CDR2 is FQGTGA. With V trimmed by 6 bases and J by 4 bases, 17 bases remained unmatched. The CDR3 extends over 17 amino acids.

The TCR sequence derives from a human donor with aplastic anemia. The rearrangement links TRBV7-3 to TRBJ2-5; 7 nucleotides line up with TRBD2. Sequenced input: sorted CD4+, CD8+, or CD8+CD57+ T cells (not recorded which) from PBMCs. The chain's CDR3 is CASRPGQTSEGRETQYF. The DNA of the CDR3 is TGTGCCAGCAGACCCGGCCAAACTAGCGAAGGGAGAGAGACCCAGTACTTC.